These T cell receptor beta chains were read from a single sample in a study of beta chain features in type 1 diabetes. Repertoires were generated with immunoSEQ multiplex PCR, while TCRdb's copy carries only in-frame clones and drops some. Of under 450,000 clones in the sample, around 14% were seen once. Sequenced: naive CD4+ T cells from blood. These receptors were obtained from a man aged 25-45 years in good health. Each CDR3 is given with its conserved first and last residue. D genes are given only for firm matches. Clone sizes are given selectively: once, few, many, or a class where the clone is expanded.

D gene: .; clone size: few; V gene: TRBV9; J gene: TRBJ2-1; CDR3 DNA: TGTGCCAGCAGCCCAGACAATGAGCAGTTCTTC; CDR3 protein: CASSPDNEQFF
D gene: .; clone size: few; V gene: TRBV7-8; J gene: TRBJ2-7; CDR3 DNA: TGTGCCAGCAGCTTACAGGGGAACCCCTACGAGCAGTACTTC; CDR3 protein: CASSLQGNPYEQYF
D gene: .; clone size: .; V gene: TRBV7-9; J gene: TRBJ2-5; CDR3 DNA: TGTGCCAGCAGCTTAGAGCCGTATTTGGGGAGAGAGACCCAGTACTTC; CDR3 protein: CASSLEPYLGRETQYF
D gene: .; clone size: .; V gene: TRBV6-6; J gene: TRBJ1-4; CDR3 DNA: TGTGCCAGCAGTTACGGAGGCGCAGCGAATGAAAAACTGTTTTTT; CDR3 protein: CASSYGGAANEKLFF
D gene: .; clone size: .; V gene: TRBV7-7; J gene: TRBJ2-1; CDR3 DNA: TGTGCTAGCAGCTTACAGATCAGGGGCAATGAGCAGTTCTTC; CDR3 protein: CASSLQIRGNEQFF
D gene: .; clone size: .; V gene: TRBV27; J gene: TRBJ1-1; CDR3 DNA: TGTGCCAGCAGTCCAAGACAGGTGCTTATGAACACTGAAGCTTTCTTT; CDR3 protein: CASSPRQVLMNTEAFF
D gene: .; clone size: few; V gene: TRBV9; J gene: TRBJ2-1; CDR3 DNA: TGTGCCAGCAGCGTAGAGGTCTGGTCACCGGGGAATGAGCAGTTCTTC; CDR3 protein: CASSVEVWSPGNEQFF
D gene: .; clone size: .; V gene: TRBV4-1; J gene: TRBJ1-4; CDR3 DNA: TGCGCCAGCAGCCAATTGGGACTGGAAAAACTGTTTTTT; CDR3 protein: CASSQLGLEKLFF
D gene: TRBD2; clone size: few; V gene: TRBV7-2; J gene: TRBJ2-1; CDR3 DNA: TGTGCCAGCAGCCCCCATATAGCGGGAGGGAAGAATGAGCAGTTCTTC; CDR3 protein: CASSPHIAGGKNEQFF
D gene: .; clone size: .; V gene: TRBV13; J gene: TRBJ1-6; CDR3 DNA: TGTGCCAGCAGCCTCACCCTGGGCGGACCAGGACCCCTCCACTTT; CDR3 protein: CASSLTLGGPGPLHF
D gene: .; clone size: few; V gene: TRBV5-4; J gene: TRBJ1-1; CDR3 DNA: TGTGCCAGCAGCTTGGTCCTAGGGAACACTGAAGCTTTCTTT; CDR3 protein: CASSLVLGNTEAFF
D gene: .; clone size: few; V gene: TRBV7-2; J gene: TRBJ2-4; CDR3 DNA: TGTGCCAGCAGCTCCCTTCTGCAGCTACTTTCCAAAAACATTCAGTACTTC; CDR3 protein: CASSSLLQLLSKNIQYF
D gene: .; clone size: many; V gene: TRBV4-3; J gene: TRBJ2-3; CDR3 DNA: TGCGCCAGCAGACCTGCCGGCGGGGATACGCAGTATTTT; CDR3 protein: CASRPAGGDTQYF
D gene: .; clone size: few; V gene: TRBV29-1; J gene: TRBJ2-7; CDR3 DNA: TGCAGCGTTGACGGACCGAACTACGAGCAGTACTTC; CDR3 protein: CSVDGPNYEQYF
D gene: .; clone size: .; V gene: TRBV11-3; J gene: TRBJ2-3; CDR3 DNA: TGTGCCAGCAGCACCTCGGATACGCAGTATTTT; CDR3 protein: CASSTSDTQYF
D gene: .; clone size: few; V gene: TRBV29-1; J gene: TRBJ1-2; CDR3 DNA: TGCAGCGTTGAACAAGGAGGCAGACCCTATGGCTACACCTTC; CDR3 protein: CSVEQGGRPYGYTF
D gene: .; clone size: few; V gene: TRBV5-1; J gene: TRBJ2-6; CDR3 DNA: TGCGCCAGCAGCTTGGCTAGGTGGAGTGCCAACGTCCTGACTTTC; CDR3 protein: CASSLARWSANVLTF
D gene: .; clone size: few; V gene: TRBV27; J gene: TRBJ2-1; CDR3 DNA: TGTGCCAGCAGTTTAGGGACCCGAGGACTGGATACTCAGTTCTTC; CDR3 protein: CASSLGTRGLDTQFF
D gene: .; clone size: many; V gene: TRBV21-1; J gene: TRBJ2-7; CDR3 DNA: TGTGCGCTTACCCACGAGCAGTACTTC; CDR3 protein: CALTHEQYF
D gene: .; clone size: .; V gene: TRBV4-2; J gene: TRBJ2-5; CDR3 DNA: TGTGCCAGCAGCCAAGAACTAAAACAAGAGACCCAGTACTTC; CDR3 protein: CASSQELKQETQYF
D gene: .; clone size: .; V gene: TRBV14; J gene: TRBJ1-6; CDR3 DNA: TGTGCCAGCAGCCAAGAGGGTCGGGGCATGTCCCTCCACTTT; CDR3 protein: CASSQEGRGMSLHF
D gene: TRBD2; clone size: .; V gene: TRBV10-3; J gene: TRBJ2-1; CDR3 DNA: TGTGCCATCAGTGTAACCCCTAGCGGGAGCTCCTACAATGAGCAGTTCTTC; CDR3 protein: CAISVTPSGSSYNEQFF
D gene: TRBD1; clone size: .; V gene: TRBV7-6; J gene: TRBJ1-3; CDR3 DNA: TGTGCCAGCAGCTTAGGCTCCGGGACAGATTCTGGAAACACCATATATTTT; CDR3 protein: CASSLGSGTDSGNTIYF
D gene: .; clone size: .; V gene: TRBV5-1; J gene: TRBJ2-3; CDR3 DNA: TGCGCCAGCAGCTTGGGGGCCACAGATACGCAGTATTTT; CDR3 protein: CASSLGATDTQYF
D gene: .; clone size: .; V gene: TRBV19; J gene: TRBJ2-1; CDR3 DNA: TGTGCCAGTAGTCCCTCGCTAATGACTGGGGGCAATGAGCAGTTCTTC; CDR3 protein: CASSPSLMTGGNEQFF
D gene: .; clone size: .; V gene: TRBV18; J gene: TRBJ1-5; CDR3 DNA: TGTGCCAGCTCCGGGGAAAGCAATCAGCCCCAGCATTTT; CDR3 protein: CASSGESNQPQHF
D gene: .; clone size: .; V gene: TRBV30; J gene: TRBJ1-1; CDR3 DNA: TGTGCCTGGAGTAAAGCATTGGAGGAAAAAGCTTTCTTT; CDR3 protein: CAWSKALEEKAFF
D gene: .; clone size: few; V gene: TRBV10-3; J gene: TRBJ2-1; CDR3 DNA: TGTGCCATCAGTGAGCGGGGGATCTCCTACAATGAGCAGTTCTTC; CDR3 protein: CAISERGISYNEQFF
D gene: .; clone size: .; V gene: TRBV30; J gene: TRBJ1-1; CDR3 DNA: TGTGCCTGGAGTGTGGCGGCTACTGAAGCTTTCTTT; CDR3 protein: CAWSVAATEAFF
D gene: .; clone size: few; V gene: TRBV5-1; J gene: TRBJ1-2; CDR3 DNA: TGCGCCAGCAGCTTCGGAGGGATGGACTATGGCTACACCTTC; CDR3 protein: CASSFGGMDYGYTF
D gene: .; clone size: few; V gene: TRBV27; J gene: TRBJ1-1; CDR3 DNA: TGTGCCAGCAGTGCAATGGGGTATGGGGACACTGAAGCTTTCTTT; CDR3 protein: CASSAMGYGDTEAFF
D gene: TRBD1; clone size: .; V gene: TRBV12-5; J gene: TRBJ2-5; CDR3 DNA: TGTGCTAGTGGCCGGGACAGCGACACACGGACCCAGTACTTC; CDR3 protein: CASGRDSDTRTQYF
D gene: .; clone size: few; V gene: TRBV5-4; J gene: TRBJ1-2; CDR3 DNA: TGTGCCAGCAGCAGCCTTTCTTTGGGTTACACCTTC; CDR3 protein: CASSSLSLGYTF
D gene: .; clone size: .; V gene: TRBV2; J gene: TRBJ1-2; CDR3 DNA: TGTGCCAGCAGTGAGCAGAACATATCGGGGTATGGCTACACCTTC; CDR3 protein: CASSEQNISGYGYTF
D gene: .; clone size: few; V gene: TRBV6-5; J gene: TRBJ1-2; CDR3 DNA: TGTGCCAGCAGCCAGACAGACTATGGCTACACCTTC; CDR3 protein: CASSQTDYGYTF
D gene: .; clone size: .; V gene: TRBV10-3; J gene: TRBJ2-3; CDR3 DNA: TGTGCCATCAGTGCGGGGGCTGCGACAGATACGCAGTATTTT; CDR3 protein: CAISAGAATDTQYF
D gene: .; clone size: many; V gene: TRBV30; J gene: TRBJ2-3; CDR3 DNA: TGTGCCTGGAGTGTTCGGTGGGCCGGAGATACGCAGTATTTT; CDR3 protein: CAWSVRWAGDTQYF
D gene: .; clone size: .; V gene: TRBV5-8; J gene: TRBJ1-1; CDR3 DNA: TGTGCCAGCAGCTTGTTCACGGGGGTGATGAACACTGAAGCTTTCTTT; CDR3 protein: CASSLFTGVMNTEAFF
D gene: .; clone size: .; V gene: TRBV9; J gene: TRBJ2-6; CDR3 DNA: TGTGCCAGCAGCGCCAATCCCGCTGGGGCCAACGTCCTGACTTTC; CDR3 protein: CASSANPAGANVLTF
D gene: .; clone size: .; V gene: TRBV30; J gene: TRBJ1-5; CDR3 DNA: TGTGCCTGGAGCGAGGGGGGCCAAAACAATCAGCCCCAGCATTTT; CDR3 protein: CAWSEGGQNNQPQHF
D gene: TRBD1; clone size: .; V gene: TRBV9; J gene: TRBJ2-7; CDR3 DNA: TGTGCCAGCAGCGTAGATCCCTTGGGACAGGTTGTCAACGAGCAGTACTTC; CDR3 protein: CASSVDPLGQVVNEQYF
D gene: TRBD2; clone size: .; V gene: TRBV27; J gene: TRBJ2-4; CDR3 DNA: TGTGCCAGCAGTTTAGTATCAGCGGGGGGAAACATTCAGTACTTC; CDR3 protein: CASSLVSAGGNIQYF
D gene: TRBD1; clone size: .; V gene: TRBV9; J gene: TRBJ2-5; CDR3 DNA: TGTGCCAGCAGCGCGGACAGGGGGGTCCAAGAGACCCAGTACTTC; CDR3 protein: CASSADRGVQETQYF
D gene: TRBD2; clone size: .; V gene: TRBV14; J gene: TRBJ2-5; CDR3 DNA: TGTGCCAGCAGCCAAGACATTAGCGGGGGAGAGACCCAGTACTTC; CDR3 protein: CASSQDISGGETQYF
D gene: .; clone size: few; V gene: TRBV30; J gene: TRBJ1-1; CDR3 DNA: TGTGCCTGGGGGAGGGCTGAAGCTTTCTTT; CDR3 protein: CAWGRAEAFF
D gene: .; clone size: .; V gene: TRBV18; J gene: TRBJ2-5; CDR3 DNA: TGTGCCAGCTCCCCGGGCGGCCGGGAGACCCAGTACTTC; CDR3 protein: CASSPGGRETQYF
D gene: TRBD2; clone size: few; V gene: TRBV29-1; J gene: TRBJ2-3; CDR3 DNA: TGCAGCGTGAGCGGGACTAGCGGTTCCACAGATACGCAGTATTTT; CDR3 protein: CSVSGTSGSTDTQYF
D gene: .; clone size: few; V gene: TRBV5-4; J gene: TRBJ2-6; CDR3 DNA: TGTGCCAGCAGCTTTCCTCAGGACTCTGGGGCCAACGTCCTGACTTTC; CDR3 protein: CASSFPQDSGANVLTF